A single sample is the source of the 5 T cell receptor beta chains below, sequenced in a study of early T cells in non-severe SARS-CoV-2 infection. TCRdb processed the 5' RACE reads anew with MiXCR; each CDR3 protein has one entry. The sample comprises some 70,000 distinct CDR3 sequences, 12% of which are singletons, and around 4% rests with the top ten. Sequenced input: whole blood. Source of these receptors: an adult who was a healthcare worker with PCR-confirmed SARS-CoV-2 infection or an uninfected control (not recorded which).

This chain uses TRBV20-1 with TRBJ2-3, with 8 nucleotides matching TRBD1. Trimming cost V 0 bases and J 4 bases; bases outside gene matches: 6. The germline V gene has CDR1 DFQATT and CDR2 SNEGSKA (reference sequence). This CDR3 comprises 15 residues. CDR3 DNA: TGCAGTGCTAGAGACGCCAGGGGGCAGTCAGATACGCAGTATTTT. It codes for CSARDARGQSDTQYF.

This clonotype was observed a few times. The V gene is TRBV7-6, the J gene TRBJ2-7; TRBD2 is a possible D gene (6 bases). Germline V lookup: CDR1 SGHVS, CDR2 FNYEAQ. There are 14 residues in the CDR3. Trimming removed 4 bases from V and 1 base from J, with 11 bases in between. The CDR3, as DNA: TGTGCCAGCAGCTGGGGGGTTTCATCCTACGAGCAGTACTTC. It codes for CASSWGVSSYEQYF. Filled out from reference TRBV7-6 and TRBJ2-7, the complete variable domain reads GAGVSQSPRYKVTKRGQDVALRCDPISGHVSLYWYRQALGQGPEFLTYFNYEAQQDKSGLPNDRFSAERPEGSISTLTIQRTEQRDSAMYRCASSWGVSSYEQYFGPGTRLTVT.

This clonotype has a count of ten or more. The chain couples TRBV2 to TRBJ2-3; 7 bases align to TRBD1. The length of the CDR3 is 15 residues. J was trimmed by 0 bases and V by 4 bases; bases with no gene match: 4. The germline CDR1 and CDR2 sequences are SNHLY and FYNNEI. CDR3 loop: CASSVQGSSTDTQYF. In DNA, the CDR3 is TGTGCCAGCAGTGTACAGGGGTCTAGCACAGATACGCAGTATTTT.

The rearrangement joins TRBV5-4 to TRBJ2-3; no firm D call. CDR1 is SGHNT, CDR2 YYREEE, per germline (reference sequence). The CDR3 consists of 14 residues. The V and J ends lost 0 bases and 4 bases respectively, with 9 bases between them. The CDR3, as DNA: TGTGCCAGCAGCTTGGAGGTAGGCGCAGATACGCAGTATTTT. This codes for CASSLEVGADTQYF.

This chain joins TRBV4-1 and TRBJ2-3; no clear D. Per germline, CDR1 MGHRA and CDR2 YSYEKL. The CDR3 contains 13 residues. V lost 1 base and J 5 bases, leaving 7 bases between the germline ends. The chain's CDR3 is CASSQAGGDTQYF. The CDR3 DNA reads TGCGCCAGCAGCCAAGCGGGCGGAGATACGCAGTATTTT.